What follows are 27 T cell receptor beta chains derived from one specimen sequenced in a study of T cell repertoires in cytomegalovirus infection. For these TCRs, the target antigens are not known. Each CDR3 protein is one row after TCRdb ran MiXCR on the reads. The sample contains around 310,000 distinct CDR3 sequences, under 35% of which appear only once. The material was cultured PBMCs, obtained from culture after CMV antigen stimulation. These receptors all come from a human donor in good health (CMV status not recorded). Some clones in this sample may be carry-over from other donors' samples.

The table lists this clonotype with many counts. The chain joins TRBV9 to TRBJ1-6; the D gene is possibly TRBD1 (6 bases). Germline V gene data show CDR1 as SGDLS and CDR2 as YYNGEE. The CDR3 covers 13 residues. The V end was cut by 7 bases, the J end by 3 bases, with 8 bases between. CDR3 in DNA: TGTGCCAGCCGGACAGACTATAATTCACCCCTCCACTTT. The encoded protein is CASRTDYNSPLHF. The whole variable domain, remainder taken from reference TRBV9 and TRBJ1-6, is DSGVTQTPKHLITATGQRVTLRCSPRSGDLSVYWYQQSLDQGLQFLIQYYNGEERAKGNILERFSAQQFPDLHSELNLSSLELGDSALYFCASRTDYNSPLHFGNGTRLTVT.

This chain uses TRBV18 with TRBJ1-1, with D perhaps matching TRBD1 (6 bases). The CDR3 contains 14 residues. The germline gives CDR1 KGHSH, CDR2 LQKENI. Trimming left V 3 bases short and J 7 bases short, with 15 bases between. Here the CDR3 reads CASSPLRGGHEAFF. As DNA, the CDR3 is TGTGCCAGCTCACCCCTGCGCGGGGGACATGAAGCTTTCTTT.

This clonotype was detected ten times or more. The chain recombines TRBV7-8 with TRBJ1-1; D is undetermined. The germline V and J ends were trimmed by 0 bases and 1 base, with 6 bases remaining between them. CDR1 is SGHVS and CDR2 is FQNEAQ in the germline V gene. This CDR3 comprises 14 residues. DNA for the CDR3: TGTGCCAGCAGCTTAGCCTGGGGGAACACTGAAGCTTTCTTT. Translating it yields CASSLAWGNTEAFF.

A few counts support this clonotype. The chain links TRBV5-1 to TRBJ2-5; TRBD1 might be the D (7 bases). CDR3 length: 17 amino acids. V lost 4 bases and J lost 5, with 24 bases in between. Germline V gene sequence: CDR1 SGHRS, CDR2 YFSETQ. The CDR3: CASSPGLQQTGLETQYF. The DNA for the CDR3 is TGCGCCAGCAGCCCGGGACTGCAACAGACAGGGCTGGAGACCCAGTACTTC.

The chain uses TRBV27 and TRBJ1-4; unclear D gene. With 8 bases removed from V and 8 bases from J, the gap between germline ends came to 15 bases. CDR3 length equals 13 residues. Looked up from germline, CDR1 is MNHEY and CDR2 is SMNVEV (reference sequence). This chain's CDR3 is CASSRLTGEKLFF. Written as DNA, the CDR3 is TGTGCCAGCTCCCGACTGACTGGCGAAAAACTGTTTTTT.

V is TRBV3-1 and J is TRBJ1-5; D is unresolved. This CDR3 comprises 15 residues. CDR1 LGHDT and CDR2 YNNKEL come from the germline V gene (reference sequence). Trimming shortened V by 4 bases and J by 1 base, and 11 bases separated the two germline ends. CDR3 sequence reads: CASSPKATSNQPQHF. The CDR3 coding sequence is TGTGCCAGCAGCCCAAAAGCGACGAGCAATCAGCCCCAGCATTTT.

As DNA, the CDR3 is TGTGCCAGCAGCTTCCCTTTTGCTGCGACTAGCTCCTACGAGCAGTACTTC. Its protein is CASSFPFAATSSYEQYF. This chain joins TRBV7-9 and TRBJ2-7; D may be TRBD2 (6 bases). This CDR3 comprises 17 residues. Germline V gene lookup returns CDR1 SEHNR and CDR2 FQNEAQ (reference sequence). Trimming left V 3 bases short and J 0 bases short, with 18 bases between.

This clonotype came up a few times. This sequence joins TRBV19 and TRBJ2-7; 7 bases agree with TRBD1. The V gene's germline CDR1 is LNHDA and CDR2 SQIVND (reference sequence). V lost 5 bases, J lost 6 bases, and 13 bases stayed unmatched. This CDR3 has 15 residues. For the CDR3, the DNA is TGTGCCAGTAGTTCTCCGGGACAGAGAAATGGCGAGCAGTACTTC. Translated, it gives CASSSPGQRNGEQYF.

This sequence joins TRBV28 and TRBJ2-7, with D possibly matching TRBD1 (9 bases). Germline-derived CDR1 and CDR2 are MDHEN and SYDVKM. The length of the CDR3 is 18 residues. The V end was cut by 5 bases, the J end by 4 bases, with 27 bases between. CDR3 sequence: CASSPPTGGKLAEYEQYF. In nucleotides, the CDR3 is TGTGCCAGCAGTCCCCCGACAGGGGGTAAACTAGCGGAGTACGAGCAGTACTTC. Supplemented by reference TRBV28 and TRBJ2-7, the full variable domain reads DVKVTQSSRYLVKRTGEKVFLECVQDMDHENMFWYRQDPGLGLRLIYFSYDVKMKEKGDIPEGYSVSREKKERFSLILESASTNQTSMYLCASSPPTGGKLAEYEQYFGPGTRLTVT.

The chain is built from TRBV12-3 or TRBV12-4 and TRBJ2-1; 7 nucleotides match TRBD2. The CDR3 totals 15 residues. The ends lost 6 bases at V and 5 bases at J; junction bases unmatched: 10. This CDR3 is CASSLAERSNNEQFF. CDR3 sequence (DNA): TGTGCCAGCAGCCTAGCGGAGCGCTCTAACAATGAGCAGTTCTTC.

The chain combines TRBV7-3 with TRBJ2-1; D gene uncertain. The CDR3 spans 15 residues. Germline V gene data show CDR1 as SGHTA and CDR2 as FQGTGA. V lost 1 base, J lost 4 bases, and 11 bases lay in between. Here the CDR3 DNA reads TGTGCCAGCAGCTTAATGGACGGTCCTTACAATGAGCAGTTCTTC. As protein: CASSLMDGPYNEQFF.

J is TRBJ1-5 and V is TRBV13, with 7 bases lining up with TRBD1. The CDR3 is 15 amino acids. Germline CDR1 is PRHDT and CDR2 is FYEKMQ (reference sequence). The trim removed 5 bases at V and 1 base at J, leaving 5 bases unmatched. DNA for the CDR3: TGTGCCAGCAGCCGAGGGGGCAGGAGCAATCAGCCCCAGCATTTT. Its translation is CASSRGGRSNQPQHF.

V and J are TRBV20-1 and TRBJ2-3; 13 bases fit TRBD2. The CDR3 totals 12 residues. The germline gives CDR1 DFQATT, CDR2 SNEGSKA (reference sequence). V trimming: 7 bases; J trimming: 9 bases; junction bases outside the gene matches: 4. CDR3 protein: CSGTSGRDTQYF. CDR3 DNA: TGCAGTGGGACTAGCGGGAGAGACACGCAGTATTTT.

The rearrangement uses TRBV7-8 and TRBJ2-5, with D possibly called TRBD1 or TRBD2 (6 bases each). The CDR3 is made up of 17 amino acids. Germline V gives CDR1 SGHVS, CDR2 FQNEAQ. V was cut by 1 base and J by 5 bases, with 20 bases left in between. Here the CDR3 reads CASSLDRLVRGGETQYF. The CDR3 nucleotides read TGTGCCAGCAGCTTAGATCGCCTGGTCAGGGGAGGCGAGACCCAGTACTTC.

The chain joins TRBV29-1 to TRBJ1-6, with D perhaps TRBD1 (5 bases). Trimming cost V 1 base and J 10 bases, with 11 bases left between them. Per germline, CDR1 SQVTM and CDR2 ANQGSEA. CDR3 length equals 13 residues. The CDR3: CSVEVGEGSPLHF. DNA for the CDR3: TGCAGCGTTGAAGTGGGGGAAGGCTCACCCCTCCACTTT.

This clonotype has more than one count but fewer than ten. The CDR3 nucleotides are TGTGCCAGCAGCTTAGGAAAGCCAGCCTGGGAAAACACCATATATTTT. Amino acid sequence: CASSLGKPAWENTIYF. This chain connects TRBV7-9 to TRBJ1-3; unclear D gene. CDR3 size: 16 residues. Deletions cut 1 base from V and 6 bases from J, with 16 bases between. The germline V gene has CDR1 SEHNR and CDR2 FQNEAQ (reference sequence).

The chain joins TRBV7-6 to TRBJ1-5; TRBD1 matches 7 bases. Germline loops: CDR1 SGHVS, CDR2 FNYEAQ. The CDR3 length is 14 residues. V shed 5 bases and J 6 bases; nucleotides not matched to a gene: 7. The CDR3 region is CASSLGTVPQPQHF. CDR3 sequence (DNA): TGTGCCAGCAGCCTGGGGACAGTGCCTCAGCCCCAGCATTTT.

This clonotype was counted many times. The CDR3 region is CASSSSRGDSNQPQHF. Written as DNA, the CDR3 is TGTGCCAGCAGCTCCAGCAGAGGGGATAGCAATCAGCCCCAGCATTTT. The rearrangement joins TRBV7-8 to TRBJ1-5; a weak D match, TRBD1 (5 bases). The germline CDR1 and CDR2 sequences are SGHVS and FQNEAQ. The CDR3 has 16 residues. The ends were cut back, 4 bases at V and 0 bases at J, with 13 bases in the middle.

This clonotype was observed a handful of times. This chain joins TRBV7-2 and TRBJ2-3, with no clear D. The CDR3 has 13 residues. Trimming pared 9 bases from V and 6 bases from J, leaving 16 bases between. The germline V gene has CDR1 SGHTA and CDR2 FQGNSA. CDR3 nucleotides: TGTGCCAGTTCCCCGGACCACGGTGATACGCAGTATTTT. The encoded protein is CASSPDHGDTQYF.

The V call is TRBV29-1, the J call TRBJ2-3, with 12 bases fitting TRBD1. Trimming cost V 0 bases and J 0 bases; bases outside gene matches: 4. This CDR3 region has 17 residues. Germline CDR1 reads SQVTM; CDR2 reads ANQGSEA. In nucleotides, the CDR3 is TGCAGCGTTGAAGATCGGGACAGGGGGCGAAGCACAGATACGCAGTATTTT. Residues: CSVEDRDRGRSTDTQYF.

This chain connects TRBV6-1 to TRBJ2-7, with D tentatively TRBD2 (6 bases). V was trimmed by 7 bases and J by 3 bases, leaving 19 bases between them. The CDR3 consists of 15 residues. The V gene's germline CDR1 is MNHNS and CDR2 SASEGT. CDR3 sequence (DNA): TGTGCCAGCAATCGGGAGAGGGGACCTCTCTACGAGCAGTACTTC. Translation: CASNRERGPLYEQYF.

DNA of the CDR3: TGTGCCAGCTGGGAGACACCTAACACCGGGGAGCTGTTTTTT. Its protein is CASWETPNTGELFF. This chain links TRBV2 with TRBJ2-2, with D possibly matching TRBD2 (5 bases). V lost 8 bases to trimming and J lost 2 bases, with 12 bases between them. Looked up from germline, CDR1 is SNHLY and CDR2 is FYNNEI. The CDR3 loop spans 14 amino acids.

The V call is TRBV11-1, the J call TRBJ1-1; D possibly corresponds to TRBD1 (6 bases). Looked up from germline, CDR1 is SGHAT and CDR2 is FQDESV (reference sequence). V gave up 2 bases and J gave up 4 bases, with 26 bases separating them. CDR3 length equals 19 residues. The chain's CDR3 is CASSLKGGNRDRSFTEAFF. CDR3 coding DNA: TGTGCCAGCAGCTTAAAGGGGGGAAACCGGGACCGGTCGTTCACTGAAGCTTTCTTT.

There are a few counts of this clonotype. The chain combines TRBV20-1 with TRBJ1-4; D gene ambiguous. Per germline, CDR1 DFQATT and CDR2 SNEGSKA (reference sequence). This CDR3 is built from 13 residues. The V and J ends lost 0 bases and 6 bases respectively, with 8 bases between them. CDR3 loop: CSAREGGHEKLFF. The CDR3 nucleotides read TGCAGTGCTAGAGAAGGTGGCCATGAAAAACTGTTTTTT.

This clonotype was counted only a few times. This chain links TRBV12-3 or TRBV12-4 with TRBJ1-5, with D hard to call. The CDR3 spans 12 residues. V lost 1 base to trimming and J lost 4 bases, with 2 bases between them. The CDR3 coding sequence is TGTGCCAGCAGTTTAGAGAATCAGCCCCAGCATTTT. It translates to CASSLENQPQHF.

This clonotype was detected only a few times. The chain combines TRBV20-1 with TRBJ1-5; tentative D call: TRBD1 (6 bases). This CDR3 has 14 residues. V was clipped by 3 bases and J by 2 bases, with 11 bases between them. Germline CDR1 DFQATT, CDR2 SNEGSKA (reference sequence). In DNA, the CDR3 is TGCAGTGCTAGTGGGGGGGGCCGCAATCAGCCCCAGCATTTT. It is translated as CSASGGGRNQPQHF.

The chain combines TRBV27 with TRBJ1-2; D gene uncertain. The V end was cut by 6 bases, the J end by 2 bases, with 10 bases between. The CDR3 extends over 13 amino acids. Germline lookup yields CDR1 MNHEY and CDR2 SMNVEV (reference sequence). For the CDR3, the DNA is TGTGCCAGCAGCCCCGTAGGGAACTATGGCTACACCTTC. Translation gives CASSPVGNYGYTF.